Each of the 26 T cell receptor beta chains below was sequenced from the same sample in a study of cytomegalovirus exposure and HLA in healthy donors. The PCR ran on 60 Vbeta and 13 Jbeta primers. Sequencing was performed with immunoSEQ multiplex PCR; in TCRdb, only in-frame clones are kept and a portion is missing. This sample has more than 150,000 clones, with about four fifths found just once. Sample: PBMCs. The receptor source for this set is a woman aged 25 to 39 in good health and CMV-seronegative.

The rearrangement links TRBV5-4 to TRBJ1-2; D perhaps matches TRBD1 (5 bases). Trimming shortened V by 4 bases and J by 8 bases, and 18 bases separated the two germline ends. CDR1 SGHNT and CDR2 YYREEE come from the germline V gene (reference sequence). The CDR3 extends over 14 amino acids. The CDR3 sequence: CASSPPVGQGGYTF. CDR3 nucleotide sequence: TGTGCCAGCAGCCCCCCGGTAGGCCAGGGCGGCTACACCTTC.

This chain joins TRBV30 and TRBJ1-2; D not resolved. Looked up from germline, CDR1 is GTSNPN and CDR2 is SVGIG (reference sequence). V dropped 2 bases and J dropped 3 bases, with 10 bases sitting between them. CDR3 length: 13 residues. For the CDR3, the DNA is TGTGCCTGGAGTACGGGGTTGGACTATGGCTACACCTTC. The encoded protein is CAWSTGLDYGYTF.

This sequence joins TRBV5-6 and TRBJ2-3; 7 bases align to TRBD1. The junction had 5 bases not matched to a gene; V was cut back by 1 base and J by 0 bases. Germline CDR1 and CDR2: SGHDT and YYEEEE. The CDR3 has 16 residues. The CDR3 here is CASSLTGQPSTDTQYF. CDR3 in DNA: TGTGCCAGCAGCTTGACGGGACAGCCTAGCACAGATACGCAGTATTTT.

The V gene is TRBV5-6, the J gene TRBJ1-4, with D uncertain. CDR3 size: 14 residues. Per the germline V gene, CDR1 is SGHDT and CDR2 is YYEEEE. Trimming left V 4 bases short and J 0 bases short, with 7 bases between. CDR3 sequence reads: CASSPTATNEKLFF. CDR3 nucleotide sequence: TGTGCCAGCAGCCCTACTGCAACTAATGAAAAACTGTTTTTT.

The V call is TRBV9, the J call TRBJ2-2; D is undetermined. Trimming took 2 bases from V and 4 from J, leaving 6 bases between them. The CDR3 length is 13 residues. Germline CDR1 reads SGDLS; CDR2 reads YYNGEE. This CDR3 reads CASSVRPTGELFF. The CDR3 DNA sequence: TGTGCCAGCAGCGTGCGGCCCACCGGGGAGCTGTTTTTT.

The chain carries TRBV10-2 and TRBJ1-4; tentative D call: TRBD1 (5 bases). V lost 7 bases, J lost 4 bases, and 16 bases lay in between. Germline V gives CDR1 WSHSY, CDR2 SAAADI. The CDR3 runs 15 residues. CDR3 protein: CASTPHAGINEKLFF. The CDR3 nucleotides are TGCGCCAGCACTCCCCATGCAGGGATTAATGAAAAACTGTTTTTT.

This clone has a handful of counts. The chain carries TRBV6-6 and TRBJ2-3; tentatively, D is TRBD2 (6 bases). V was pared by 0 bases and J by 4 bases, with 11 bases between. CDR1 is MNHNY and CDR2 is SVGAGI in the germline V gene (reference sequence). There are 15 residues in the CDR3. CDR3 protein: CASSYSRPGADTQYF. The CDR3 DNA reads TGTGCCAGCAGTTACTCGAGGCCGGGGGCAGATACGCAGTATTTT.

This chain uses TRBV27 with TRBJ1-2; the match to TRBD1 covers 7 bases. After removal of 4 bases from V and 5 bases from J, the junction contained 7 bases not matched to a gene. Germline values: CDR1 MNHEY, CDR2 SMNVEV (reference sequence). This CDR3 spans 14 amino acids. CDR3 DNA: TGTGCCAGCAGTTCTGTGACAGGGCAGTATGGCTACACCTTC. Amino acid sequence: CASSSVTGQYGYTF.

The chain joins TRBV6-6 to TRBJ1-2; 9 nucleotides match TRBD1. The CDR3 covers 14 residues. The junction had 5 bases not matched to a gene; V was cut back by 7 bases and J by 2 bases. The V gene's germline CDR1 is MNHNY and CDR2 SVGAGI (reference sequence). The CDR3 reads CASTWTGVNYGYTF. CDR3 nucleotide sequence: TGTGCCAGCACCTGGACAGGGGTGAACTATGGCTACACCTTC.

The chain has TRBV6-1 and TRBJ1-1; possible D gene TRBD1, 6 bases. The CDR3 totals 14 residues. The V end was cut by 11 bases, the J end by 1 base, with 17 bases between. The V gene's germline CDR1 is MNHNS and CDR2 SASEGT. The CDR3 loop is CASSGIGGNTEAFF. The DNA of the CDR3 is TGTGCCTCTAGTGGCATAGGGGGGAACACTGAAGCTTTCTTT.

The chain links TRBV6-6 to TRBJ2-7; 13 positions agree with TRBD2. V lost 6 bases to trimming and J lost 8 bases; unmatched junction nucleotides: 4. CDR1 and CDR2 from the germline V gene are MNHNY and SVGAGI (reference sequence). The CDR3 spans 13 residues. CDR3 loop: CASSRTSGGKQYF. The CDR3 region has the DNA TGTGCCAGCAGCCGGACTAGCGGGGGTAAGCAGTACTTC.

V and J are TRBV5-1 and TRBJ2-1; 10 positions match TRBD1. This CDR3 contains 15 residues. The germline CDR1 and CDR2 sequences are SGHRS and YFSETQ. Trimming removed 7 bases from V and 12 bases from J; junction bases left unmatched: 16. The CDR3 DNA reads as TGCGCCAGCTGGCCCGGGGACAGGGGACTTGGGGGGCAGTTCTTC. Translation: CASWPGDRGLGGQFF.

CDR3 region: CAISEPRQGAGGYTF. CDR3 nucleotide sequence: TGTGCCATCAGTGAGCCGCGACAGGGGGCGGGTGGCTACACCTTC. The chain is built from TRBV10-3 and TRBJ1-2; TRBD1 matches at 10 bases. The ends lost 2 bases at V and 7 bases at J; junction bases unmatched: 7. The germline gives CDR1 ENHRY, CDR2 SYGVKD. The CDR3 loop spans 15 amino acids.

This chain joins TRBV7-9 and TRBJ1-1; no clear D gene. The CDR3 length is 14 residues. Germline CDR1 SEHNR, CDR2 FQNEAQ (reference sequence). V was cut by 5 bases and J by 6 bases, with 16 bases left in between. This CDR3 is CASSPVGRISEAFF. In DNA form, the CDR3 reads TGTGCCAGCAGCCCAGTGGGCAGGATATCTGAAGCTTTCTTT.

The chain is built from TRBV2 and TRBJ1-5, with unresolved D. Germline CDR1 SNHLY, CDR2 FYNNEI. The CDR3 consists of 12 residues. The V end lost 2 bases, the J end lost 5 bases, and 4 bases lay between the germline ends. Here the CDR3 reads CASSEPDQPQHF. The CDR3 region has the DNA TGTGCCAGCAGTGAACCTGATCAGCCCCAGCATTTT.

This chain connects TRBV6-5 to TRBJ1-1; D not certain. The CDR3 runs to 13 residues. Germline assignment: CDR1 MNHEY and CDR2 SVGAGI. Between the trimmed V and J ends, which lost 7 bases and 1 base, there was a span of 10 bases. The CDR3 here is CASIAGRNTEAFF. The DNA for the CDR3 is TGTGCCAGCATCGCCGGTCGGAACACTGAAGCTTTCTTT.

The V gene is TRBV7-8, the J gene TRBJ2-5, with D possibly TRBD1 on 6 matching bases. The germline V gene has CDR1 SGHVS and CDR2 FQNEAQ. V was clipped by 5 bases and J by 4 bases, with 17 bases between them. The CDR3 contains 15 residues. CDR3 region: CASSPSAGDTETQYF. CDR3 nucleotides: TGTGCCAGCAGCCCCAGTGCAGGGGATACAGAGACCCAGTACTTC.

The chain joins TRBV30 to TRBJ1-3; D is undetermined. CDR3 length: 13 residues. CDR1 is GTSNPN and CDR2 is SVGIG in the germline V gene (reference sequence). Deletions cut 1 base from V and 4 bases from J, with 8 bases between. CDR3 sequence reads: CAWSGGLGNTIYF. Here the CDR3 DNA reads TGTGCCTGGAGTGGCGGGCTAGGAAACACCATATATTTT.

A single count supports this clone. The V call is TRBV2, the J call TRBJ1-2; no firm D call. Trimming stripped 2 bases from V and 8 bases from J, with 12 bases between. The CDR3 spans 13 residues. Germline assignment: CDR1 SNHLY and CDR2 FYNNEI. This chain's CDR3 is CASSELWSGGYTF. CDR3 nucleotide sequence: TGTGCCAGCAGTGAATTATGGTCCGGGGGCTACACCTTC.

This clone came up once. The rearrangement joins TRBV7-2 to TRBJ2-2; 14 bases line up with TRBD2. Germline V CDR1 and CDR2: SGHTA, FQGNSA. The CDR3 sequence is 16 residues long. Unmatched junction bases numbered 1, after V lost 1 base and J lost 6 bases. Here the CDR3 DNA reads TGTGCCAGCAGCTTAGAGGGACTAGCGGGGGCCGGGGAGCTGTTTTTT. It encodes CASSLEGLAGAGELFF.

The gene calls are TRBV15 and TRBJ1-3; 12 positions agree with TRBD1. Germline CDR1 and CDR2: LNHNV and YYDKDF (reference sequence). The CDR3 has 15 amino acids. After removal of 5 bases from V and 4 bases from J, the junction contained 3 bases not matched to a gene. DNA for the CDR3: TGTGCCACCAGCGAGGGACAGGGGGCGGGAAACACCATATATTTT. As protein: CATSEGQGAGNTIYF.

J is TRBJ2-3 and V is TRBV7-6; 8 nucleotides align to TRBD2. The V and J ends lost 8 bases and 3 bases, in that order; junction bases with no gene match: 7. Germline values: CDR1 SGHVS, CDR2 FNYEAQ. CDR3 length equals 14 residues. CDR3 residues: CASRLAGGTDTQYF. CDR3 nucleotide sequence: TGTGCCAGCCGCCTAGCGGGCGGGACAGATACGCAGTATTTT.

This clone was picked up a small number of times. The sample holds other DNA sequences that translate to the same CDR3. J is TRBJ2-7 and V is TRBV18, with 10 bases identical to TRBD1. The CDR3 runs 14 residues. CDR1 and CDR2 (germline): KGHSH, LQKENI. After removal of 3 bases from V and 5 bases from J, the junction contained 4 bases not matched to a gene. This CDR3 reads CASSPLGQGDEQYF. The CDR3 coding sequence is TGTGCCAGCTCACCCCTCGGACAGGGGGACGAGCAGTACTTC.

This clone occurred once. V gene TRBV29-1 combines with J gene TRBJ1-5, with TRBD1 matching 9 bases. Germline CDR1 is SQVTM and CDR2 is ANQGSEA. The CDR3 runs to 14 residues. Trimming took 4 bases from V and 7 from J; bases not matched to a gene: 8. The chain's CDR3 is CSVGGQGQGQPQHF. The CDR3 coding sequence is TGCAGCGTTGGGGGACAGGGACAAGGACAGCCCCAGCATTTT.

The chain employs TRBV18 and TRBJ1-1; no firm D call. The germline gives CDR1 KGHSH, CDR2 LQKENI. The V end was cut by 3 bases, the J end by 0 bases, with 11 bases between. The CDR3 contains 15 residues. CDR3 DNA: TGTGCCAGCTCACCGGCGGGCCCCATGAACACTGAAGCTTTCTTT. Translated: CASSPAGPMNTEAFF. Combining the CDR3 with reference TRBV18 and TRBJ1-1 gives the whole variable domain NAGVMQNPRHLVRRRGQEARLRCSPMKGHSHVYWYRQLPEEGLKFMVYLQKENIIDESGMPKERFSAEFPKEGPSILRIQQVVRGDSAAYFCASSPAGPMNTEAFFGQGTRLTVV.

The chain recombines TRBV5-1 with TRBJ1-1; D unresolved. From germline, CDR1 is SGHRS and CDR2 YFSETQ. CDR3 length: 17 amino acids. V was shortened by 5 bases and J by 6 bases, with 26 bases between the two germline ends. This CDR3 is CASSSGPATAGVAEAFF. CDR3 nucleotides: TGCGCCAGCAGTTCCGGTCCGGCGACGGCGGGTGTAGCTGAAGCTTTCTTT.